A single sample is the source of the 15 T cell receptor beta chains below, sequenced in a study of T cells in Graves' hyperthyroidism and ophthalmopathy. It was RNA transcripts that yielded the amplified TCR beta CDR3 regions. Carried out on the TCR CDR3, a first-round RT-PCR used the HTBI primer set. A single record per CDR3 protein comes from TCRdb applying MiXCR to the multiplex PCR reads. In the table there are fewer than 750,000 distinct CDR3 sequences, about 15% of which are singletons. The sample consisted of blood. The origin of the receptors is a woman aged 40 to 55 with Graves' ophthalmopathy.

The gene calls are TRBV7-8 and TRBJ2-7; a possible D gene is TRBD2 (5 bases). Trimming took 5 bases from V and 6 from J, leaving 17 bases between them. In germline, CDR1 is SGHVS, CDR2 FQNEAQ. The CDR3 loop spans 14 amino acids. In DNA form, the CDR3 reads TGTGCCAGCAGCATCTCTGGACTCACCGCCGAGCAGTACTTC. Translating it yields CASSISGLTAEQYF.

At least ten counts were recorded for this clonotype. The CDR3 sequence: CASSLVPGVDGYTF. CDR3 DNA: TGTGCCAGCAGTTTAGTGCCAGGGGTGGATGGCTACACCTTC. The chain is built from TRBV12-3 or TRBV12-4 and TRBJ1-2, with D tentatively TRBD1 (6 bases). This CDR3 has 14 residues. V lost 1 base, J lost 6 bases, and 12 bases lay in between.

This clonotype was seen repeatedly, ten times or more. The chain has TRBV6-5 and TRBJ2-7, with 7 bases matching TRBD1. The CDR3 contains 15 residues. Germline CDR1 is MNHEY and CDR2 is SVGAGI. Unmatched junction bases numbered 7, after V lost 5 bases and J lost 0 bases. This chain's CDR3 is CASSTGTAHSYEQYF. The CDR3 DNA is TGTGCCAGCAGTACTGGGACAGCCCACTCCTACGAGCAGTACTTC.

This clonotype showed up many times. The CDR3 region has the DNA TGTGCCATCAAACCAGCGGGTCTGCGGGAGACCCAGTACTTC. Its protein is CAIKPAGLRETQYF. V usage is TRBV10-3 and J usage is TRBJ2-5, with D perhaps TRBD2 (6 bases). The germline CDR1 and CDR2 sequences are ENHRY and SYGVKD. Between the trimmed V and J ends, which lost 7 bases and 5 bases, there was a span of 17 bases. The CDR3 runs to 14 residues.

This clonotype came up many times. J is TRBJ2-7 and V is TRBV19; 7 bases map to TRBD1. Germline values: CDR1 LNHDA, CDR2 SQIVND (reference sequence). This CDR3 is 14 amino acids long. The J segment lost 2 bases and the V segment lost 4 bases, leaving 5 bases of the junction unmatched. In DNA form, the CDR3 reads TGTGCCAGTAGTACGACAGGGAAACCCTACGAGCAGTACTTC. It yields the protein CASSTTGKPYEQYF. The variable domain in full, with the rest retrieved from reference TRBV19 and TRBJ2-7, is DGGITQSPKYLFRKEGQNVTLSCEQNLNHDAMYWYRQDPGQGLRLIYYSQIVNDFQKGDIAEGYSVSREKKESFPLTVTSAQKNPTAFYLCASSTTGKPYEQYFGPGTRLTVT.

The sample holds many counts of this clonotype. The chain employs TRBV5-1 and TRBJ1-5, with D hard to call. The germline gives CDR1 SGHRS, CDR2 YFSETQ. Deletions cut 5 bases from V and 5 bases from J, with 11 bases between. CDR3 length equals 13 residues. In DNA form, the CDR3 reads TGCGCCAGCAGTTATGACCGTGATCAGCCCCAGCATTTT. Amino acids: CASSYDRDQPQHF.

In its sample, this clonotype was seen many times. The chain joins TRBV19 to TRBJ1-3, with D perhaps matching TRBD1 (5 bases). The CDR3 is made up of 15 amino acids. Per germline, CDR1 LNHDA and CDR2 SQIVND (reference sequence). Trimming cost V 3 bases and J 2 bases, with 11 bases left between them. CDR3 amino acids: CASSIGPGPGNTIYF. The CDR3 region has the DNA TGTGCCAGTAGTATTGGTCCGGGACCTGGAAACACCATATATTTT.

The sample holds many counts of this clonotype. This chain joins TRBV7-2 and TRBJ2-5; TRBD1 agrees at 7 bases. Trimming cost V 6 bases and J 5 bases; bases outside gene matches: 12. Germline CDR1 is SGHTA and CDR2 is FQGNSA. The CDR3 spans 15 residues. In DNA, the CDR3 is TGTGCCAGCAGTCAAAGGGGGCAAGGGGGTGAGACCCAGTACTTC. Amino acids: CASSQRGQGGETQYF.

The table lists this clonotype with many counts. The rearrangement links TRBV6-1 to TRBJ1-2; the D is unclear. The germline CDR1 and CDR2 sequences are MNHNS and SASEGT. Trimming cost V 8 bases and J 6 bases, with 16 bases left between them. This CDR3 has 13 amino acids. The CDR3 region is CASGLGLYDGYTF. The CDR3 region has the DNA TGTGCCAGCGGCCTAGGGCTATATGATGGCTACACCTTC.

This clonotype was seen at least ten times. The rearrangement joins TRBV7-9 to TRBJ2-7; D may be TRBD1 (6 bases). Trimming took 10 bases from V and 6 from J, leaving 25 bases between them. Germline V gene sequence: CDR1 SEHNR, CDR2 FQNEAQ (reference sequence). This CDR3 region has 15 residues. CDR3 residues: CATNSYPGHRGEQYF. The DNA for the CDR3 is TGTGCCACCAATTCTTATCCGGGACACCGAGGCGAGCAGTACTTC.

This clonotype occurred many times. V usage is TRBV6-1 and J usage is TRBJ2-5; the D gene is possibly TRBD2 (5 bases). V lost 6 bases and J lost 3, with 14 bases in between. Germline values: CDR1 MNHNS, CDR2 SASEGT. The CDR3 totals 14 residues. Written as DNA, the CDR3 is TGTGCCAGCAGGCGACGCGGGCCCGAAGAGACCCAGTACTTC. Encoded protein: CASRRRGPEETQYF.

In its sample, this clonotype was seen many times. The J gene is TRBJ2-5, the V gene TRBV7-8, with D possibly called TRBD1 or TRBD2 (5 bases each). The V end was cut by 4 bases, the J end by 5 bases, with 11 bases between. This CDR3 is built from 13 residues. Germline CDR1 and CDR2: SGHVS and FQNEAQ. The CDR3 bases are TGTGCCAGCAGCTCGGGACCACAGGAGACCCAGTACTTC. Its protein product is CASSSGPQETQYF.

There are many counts of this clonotype. This sequence joins TRBV20-1 and TRBJ2-7; 12 bases align to TRBD2. There are 16 residues in the CDR3. The V gene's germline CDR1 is DFQATT and CDR2 SNEGSKA (reference sequence). V lost 3 bases to trimming and J lost 4 bases; unmatched junction nucleotides: 10. CDR3 coding DNA: TGCAGTGCTAGTTGGCTAGCGGGAGGGATTGGGTACGAGCAGTACTTC. Its translation is CSASWLAGGIGYEQYF.

This clonotype occurred many times. The chain employs TRBV6-2 or TRBV6-3 and TRBJ2-7; D is possibly TRBD2 (5 bases). Germline CDR1 MNHEY, CDR2 SVGEGT. The CDR3 runs to 13 residues. V lost 2 bases and J lost 3, with 8 bases in between. The CDR3, as DNA: TGTGCCAGCAGTTACCGGGAAGACTACGAGCAGTACTTC. Translation gives CASSYREDYEQYF.

This clonotype has at least ten counts. This chain connects TRBV6-2 or TRBV6-3 to TRBJ1-5, with 9 bases aligning to TRBD1. Germline V gene sequence: CDR1 MNHEY, CDR2 SVGEGT. The CDR3 has 15 residues. The J segment lost 7 bases and the V segment lost 4 bases, leaving 8 bases of the junction unmatched. The CDR3 region has the DNA TGTGCCAGCAGTTGGGGACAGGGCCTCGGACAGCCCCAGCATTTT. It translates to CASSWGQGLGQPQHF.